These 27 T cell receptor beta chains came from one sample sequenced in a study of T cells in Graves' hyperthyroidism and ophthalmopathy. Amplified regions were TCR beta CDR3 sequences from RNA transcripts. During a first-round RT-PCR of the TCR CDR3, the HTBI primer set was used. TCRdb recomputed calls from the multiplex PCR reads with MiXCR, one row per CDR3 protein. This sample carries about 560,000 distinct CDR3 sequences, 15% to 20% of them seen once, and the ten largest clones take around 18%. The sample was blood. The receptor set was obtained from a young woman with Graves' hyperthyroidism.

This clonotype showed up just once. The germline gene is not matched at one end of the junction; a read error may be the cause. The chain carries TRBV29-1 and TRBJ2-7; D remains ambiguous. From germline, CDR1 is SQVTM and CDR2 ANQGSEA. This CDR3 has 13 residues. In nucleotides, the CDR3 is TGCAGCGTTGAAACAGAGAGATCCTACGAGCGGTACTTC. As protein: CSVETERSYERYF.

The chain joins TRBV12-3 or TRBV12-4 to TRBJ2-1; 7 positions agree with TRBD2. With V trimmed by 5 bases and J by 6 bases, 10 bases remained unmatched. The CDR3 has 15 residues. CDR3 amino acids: CASSDSSGGPNEQFF. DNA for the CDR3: TGTGCCAGCAGTGATTCTAGCGGTGGGCCCAATGAGCAGTTCTTC.

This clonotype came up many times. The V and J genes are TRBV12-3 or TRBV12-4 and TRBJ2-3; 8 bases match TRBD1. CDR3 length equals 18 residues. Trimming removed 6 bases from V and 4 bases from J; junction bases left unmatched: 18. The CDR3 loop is CASSPTPLDRDGADTQYF. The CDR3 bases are TGTGCCAGCAGCCCCACACCGCTGGACAGGGATGGCGCAGATACGCAGTATTTT.

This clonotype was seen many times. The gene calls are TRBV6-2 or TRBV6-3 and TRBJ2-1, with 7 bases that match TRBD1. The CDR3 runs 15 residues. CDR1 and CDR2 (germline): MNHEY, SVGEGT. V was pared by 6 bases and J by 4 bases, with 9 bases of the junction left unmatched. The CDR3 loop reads CASRPDFRGYNEQFF. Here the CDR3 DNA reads TGTGCCAGCAGACCAGACTTCAGGGGGTACAATGAGCAGTTCTTC.

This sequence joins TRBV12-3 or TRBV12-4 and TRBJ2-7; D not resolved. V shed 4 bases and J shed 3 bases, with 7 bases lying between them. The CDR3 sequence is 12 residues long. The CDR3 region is CASSSGYYEQYF. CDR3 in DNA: TGTGCCAGCAGTTCCGGGTACTACGAGCAGTACTTC.

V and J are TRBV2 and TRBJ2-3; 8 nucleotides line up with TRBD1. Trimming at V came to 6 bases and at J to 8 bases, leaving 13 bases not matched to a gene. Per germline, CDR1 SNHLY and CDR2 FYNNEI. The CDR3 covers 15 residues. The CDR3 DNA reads TGTGCCAGCAGCAAGGGGCGTCAGGGGGCCGGTACGCAGTATTTT. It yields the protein CASSKGRQGAGTQYF. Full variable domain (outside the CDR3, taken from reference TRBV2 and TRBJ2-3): EPEVTQTPSHQVTQMGQEVILRCVPISNHLYFYWYRQILGQKVEFLVSFYNNEISEKSEIFDDQFSVERPDGSNFTLKIRSTKLEDSAMYFCASSKGRQGAGTQYFGPGTRLTVL.

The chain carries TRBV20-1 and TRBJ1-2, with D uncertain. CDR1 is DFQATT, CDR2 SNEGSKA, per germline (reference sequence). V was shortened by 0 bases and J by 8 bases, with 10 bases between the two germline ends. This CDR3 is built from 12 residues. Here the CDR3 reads CSARERSDGYTF. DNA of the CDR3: TGCAGTGCTAGAGAACGAAGTGACGGCTACACCTTC.

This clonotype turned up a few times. The CDR3 sequence is CSVVGRGGSYEQYF. The CDR3 region has the DNA TGCAGCGTTGTGGGGCGGGGGGGCTCCTACGAGCAGTACTTC. V is TRBV29-1 and J is TRBJ2-7, with TRBD2 identical over 9 bases. V gave up 4 bases and J gave up 0 bases; unmatched junction bases: 4. This CDR3 is 14 amino acids long. The germline V gene has CDR1 SQVTM and CDR2 ANQGSEA.

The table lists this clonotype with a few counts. CDR3 amino acids: CASSFTADTEAFF. DNA of the CDR3: TGTGCCAGCAGCTTCACCGCCGACACTGAAGCTTTCTTT. The V gene is TRBV7-2, the J gene TRBJ1-1; D is undetermined. Germline CDR1 SGHTA, CDR2 FQGNSA. V shed 3 bases and J shed 3 bases, with 8 bases lying between them. The CDR3 runs 13 residues. The complete variable domain, with remaining parts taken from reference TRBV7-2 and TRBJ1-1, reads GAGVSQSPSNKVTEKGKDVELRCDPISGHTALYWYRQSLGQGLEFLIYFQGNSAPDKSGLPSDRFSAERTGGSVSTLTIQRTQQEDSAVYLCASSFTADTEAFFGQGTRLTVV.

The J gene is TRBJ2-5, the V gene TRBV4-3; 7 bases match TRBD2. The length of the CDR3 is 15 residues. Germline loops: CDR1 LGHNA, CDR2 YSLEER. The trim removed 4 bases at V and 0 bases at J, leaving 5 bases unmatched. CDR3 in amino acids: CASSRDYGNQETQYF. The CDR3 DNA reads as TGCGCCAGCAGCCGGGACTACGGTAACCAAGAGACCCAGTACTTC.

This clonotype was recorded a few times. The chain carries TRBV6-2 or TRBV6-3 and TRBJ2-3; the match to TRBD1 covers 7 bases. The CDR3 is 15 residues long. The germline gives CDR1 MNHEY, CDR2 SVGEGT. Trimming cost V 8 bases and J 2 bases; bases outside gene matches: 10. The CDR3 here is CASLDRVLPTDTQYF. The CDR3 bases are TGTGCCAGCCTAGACAGGGTGCTACCCACAGATACGCAGTATTTT.

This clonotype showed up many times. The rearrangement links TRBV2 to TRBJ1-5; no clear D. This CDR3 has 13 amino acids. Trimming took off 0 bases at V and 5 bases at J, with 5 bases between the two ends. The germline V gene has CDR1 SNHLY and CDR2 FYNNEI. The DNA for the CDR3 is TGTGCCAGCAGTGAAGCGCTTTATCAGCCCCAGCATTTT. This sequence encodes CASSEALYQPQHF.

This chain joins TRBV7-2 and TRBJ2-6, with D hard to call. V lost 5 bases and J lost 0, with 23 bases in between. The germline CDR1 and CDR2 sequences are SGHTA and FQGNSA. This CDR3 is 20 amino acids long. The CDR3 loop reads CASSPRFLDMAGSGANVLTF. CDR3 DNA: TGTGCCAGCAGCCCCCGTTTCCTCGACATGGCTGGCTCTGGGGCCAACGTCCTGACTTTC. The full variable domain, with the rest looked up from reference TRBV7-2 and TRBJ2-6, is GAGVSQSPSNKVTEKGKDVELRCDPISGHTALYWYRQSLGQGLEFLIYFQGNSAPDKSGLPSDRFSAERTGGSVSTLTIQRTQQEDSAVYLCASSPRFLDMAGSGANVLTFGAGSRLTVL.

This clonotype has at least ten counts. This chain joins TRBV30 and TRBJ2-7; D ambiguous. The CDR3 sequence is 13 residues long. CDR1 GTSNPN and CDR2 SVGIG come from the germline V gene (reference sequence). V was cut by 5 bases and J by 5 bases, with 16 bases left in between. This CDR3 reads CAWAILGVNEQYF. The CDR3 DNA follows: TGTGCCTGGGCCATCCTTGGCGTAAACGAGCAGTACTTC.

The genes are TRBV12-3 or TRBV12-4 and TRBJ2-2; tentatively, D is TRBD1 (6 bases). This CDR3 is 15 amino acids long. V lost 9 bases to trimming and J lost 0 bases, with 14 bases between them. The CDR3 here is CASLGGGSNTGELFF. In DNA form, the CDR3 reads TGTGCCAGTCTTGGGGGCGGATCGAACACCGGGGAGCTGTTTTTT.

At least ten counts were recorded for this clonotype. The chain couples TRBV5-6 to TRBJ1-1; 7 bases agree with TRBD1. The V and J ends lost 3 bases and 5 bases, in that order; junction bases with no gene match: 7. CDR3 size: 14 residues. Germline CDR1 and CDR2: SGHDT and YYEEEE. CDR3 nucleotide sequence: TGTGCCAGCAGCTGGTTGACAGGGCTGACTGAAGCTTTCTTT. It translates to CASSWLTGLTEAFF. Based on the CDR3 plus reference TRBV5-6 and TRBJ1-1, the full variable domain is DAGVTQSPTHLIKTRGQQVTLRCSPKSGHDTVSWYQQALGQGPQFIFQYYEEEERQRGNFPDRFSGHQFPNYSSELNVNALLLGDSALYLCASSWLTGLTEAFFGQGTRLTVV.

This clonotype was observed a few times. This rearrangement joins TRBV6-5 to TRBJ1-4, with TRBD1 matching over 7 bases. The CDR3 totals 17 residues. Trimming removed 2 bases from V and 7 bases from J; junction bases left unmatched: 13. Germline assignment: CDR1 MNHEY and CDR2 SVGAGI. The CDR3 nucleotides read TGTGCCAGCAGTTACGGACCGTCAGGGGGAACGGCTGAAAAACTGTTTTTT. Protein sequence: CASSYGPSGGTAEKLFF.

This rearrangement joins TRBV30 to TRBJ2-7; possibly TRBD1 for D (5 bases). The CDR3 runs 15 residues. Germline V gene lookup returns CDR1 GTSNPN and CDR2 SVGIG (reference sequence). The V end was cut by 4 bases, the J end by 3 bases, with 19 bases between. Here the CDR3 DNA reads TGTGCCTGGACGTCGCAAAGTGACAGCCTCTACGAGCAGTACTTC. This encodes CAWTSQSDSLYEQYF.

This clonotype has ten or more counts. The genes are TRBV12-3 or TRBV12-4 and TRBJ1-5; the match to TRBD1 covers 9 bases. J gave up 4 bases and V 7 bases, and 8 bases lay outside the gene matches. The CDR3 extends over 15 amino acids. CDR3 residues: CASNTRTGANQPQHF. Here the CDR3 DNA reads TGTGCCAGCAATACACGGACAGGGGCGAATCAGCCCCAGCATTTT.

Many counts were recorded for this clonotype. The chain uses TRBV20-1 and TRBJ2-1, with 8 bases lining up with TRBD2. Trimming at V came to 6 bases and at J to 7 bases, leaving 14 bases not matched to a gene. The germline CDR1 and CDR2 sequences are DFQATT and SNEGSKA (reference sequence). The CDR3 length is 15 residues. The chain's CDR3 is CSAESIAGLTNEQFF. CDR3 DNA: TGCAGTGCGGAAAGTATAGCGGGGTTGACGAATGAGCAGTTCTTC.

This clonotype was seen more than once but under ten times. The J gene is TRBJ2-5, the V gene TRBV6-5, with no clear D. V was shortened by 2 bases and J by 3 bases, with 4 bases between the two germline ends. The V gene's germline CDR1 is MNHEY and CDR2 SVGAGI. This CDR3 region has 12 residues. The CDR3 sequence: CASSYPKETQYF. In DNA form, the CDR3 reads TGTGCCAGCAGTTACCCCAAAGAGACCCAGTACTTC.

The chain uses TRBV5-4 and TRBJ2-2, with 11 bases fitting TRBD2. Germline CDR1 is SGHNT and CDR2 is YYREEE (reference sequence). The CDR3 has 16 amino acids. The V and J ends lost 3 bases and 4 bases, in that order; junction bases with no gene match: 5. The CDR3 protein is CASSWLTSGTTGELFF. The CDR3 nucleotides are TGTGCCAGCAGCTGGCTGACTAGCGGGACCACCGGGGAGCTGTTTTTT.

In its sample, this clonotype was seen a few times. The CDR3 sequence: CSARETFSNQPQHF. The CDR3 DNA follows: TGCAGTGCTAGAGAAACCTTTAGCAATCAGCCCCAGCATTTT. This chain uses TRBV20-1 with TRBJ1-5, with D unclear. V was clipped by 0 bases and J by 0 bases, with 6 bases between them. Germline V CDR1 and CDR2: DFQATT, SNEGSKA (reference sequence). The CDR3 loop spans 14 amino acids.

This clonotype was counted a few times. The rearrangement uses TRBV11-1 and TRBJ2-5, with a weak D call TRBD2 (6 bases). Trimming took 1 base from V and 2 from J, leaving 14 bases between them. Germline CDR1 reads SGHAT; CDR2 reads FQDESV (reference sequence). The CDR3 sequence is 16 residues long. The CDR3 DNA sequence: TGTGCCAGCAGCTTAGTTACCGGGGGTGGACAAGAGACCCAGTACTTC. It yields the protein CASSLVTGGGQETQYF. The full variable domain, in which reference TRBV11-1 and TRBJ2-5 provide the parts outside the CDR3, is EAEVAQSPRYKITEKSQAVAFWCDPISGHATLYWYRQILGQGPELLVQFQDESVVDDSQLPKDRFSAERLKGVDSTLKIQPAELGDSAMYLCASSLVTGGGQETQYFGPGTRLLVL.

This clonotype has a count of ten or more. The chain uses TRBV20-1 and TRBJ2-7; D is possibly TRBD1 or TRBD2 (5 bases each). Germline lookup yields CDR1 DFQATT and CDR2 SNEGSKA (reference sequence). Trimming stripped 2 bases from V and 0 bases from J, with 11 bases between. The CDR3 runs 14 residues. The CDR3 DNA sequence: TGCAGTGCTAGAAGGGACCCCAGCTCCTACGAGCAGTACTTC. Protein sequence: CSARRDPSSYEQYF.

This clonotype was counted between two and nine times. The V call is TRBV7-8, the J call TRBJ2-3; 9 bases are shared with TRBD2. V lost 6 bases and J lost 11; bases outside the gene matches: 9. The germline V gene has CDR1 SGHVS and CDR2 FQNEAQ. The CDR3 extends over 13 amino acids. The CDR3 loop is CASRTSGPVGQYF. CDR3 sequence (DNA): TGTGCCAGCAGGACTAGCGGCCCCGTTGGGCAGTATTTT.

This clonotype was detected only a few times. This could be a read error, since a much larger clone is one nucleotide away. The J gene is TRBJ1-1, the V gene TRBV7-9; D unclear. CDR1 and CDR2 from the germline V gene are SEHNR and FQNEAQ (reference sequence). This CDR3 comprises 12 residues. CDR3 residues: CASSLSVSEASF. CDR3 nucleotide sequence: TGTGCCAGCAGCTTATCCGTCTCTGAAGCTTCCTTT.